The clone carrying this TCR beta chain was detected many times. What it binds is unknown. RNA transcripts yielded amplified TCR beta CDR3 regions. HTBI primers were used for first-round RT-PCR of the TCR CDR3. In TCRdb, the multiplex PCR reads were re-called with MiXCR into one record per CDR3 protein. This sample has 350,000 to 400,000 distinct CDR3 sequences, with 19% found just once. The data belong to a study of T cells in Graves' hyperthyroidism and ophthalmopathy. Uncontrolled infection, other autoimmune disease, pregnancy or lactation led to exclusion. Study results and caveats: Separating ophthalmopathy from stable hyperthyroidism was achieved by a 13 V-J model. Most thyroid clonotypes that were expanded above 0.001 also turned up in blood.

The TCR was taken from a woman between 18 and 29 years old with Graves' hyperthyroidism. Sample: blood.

CDR3 DNA: TGTGCCAGCAGCCCCGGGTCGTCGACAGGGTTCTATGGCTACACCTTC. It specifies CASSPGSSTGFYGYTF. The chain employs TRBV11-2 and TRBJ1-2; 7 bases agree with TRBD1. Looked up from germline, CDR1 is SGHAT and CDR2 is FQNNGV. The CDR3 runs 16 residues. V shed 5 bases and J 4 bases; nucleotides not matched to a gene: 13. Drawing the rest from reference TRBV11-2 and TRBJ1-2, the complete variable domain is EAGVAQSPRYKIIEKRQSVAFWCNPISGHATLYWYQQILGQGPKLLIQFQNNGVVDDSQLPKDRFSAERLKGVDSTLKIQPAKLEDSAVYLCASSPGSSTGFYGYTFGSGTRLTVV.